The entry that follows covers one T cell receptor (beta chain) sequence. The CDR3 covers 15 residues. From germline, CDR1 is SQVTM and CDR2 ANQGSEA. V shed 0 bases and J 10 bases; nucleotides not matched to a gene: 13. Original handling: Reference gene primer amplification yielded estimated nucleated cell counts. TCRdb's table, derived via immunoSEQ multiplex PCR, lists solely in-frame clones and lacks some. The DNA gave D and trimming, while V, J and clone size come from that table. Of roughly 110,000 clones listed, about 85% are singletons. This sample was taken from a study of blood T cell repertoires in COVID-19. Study information: Sites in the United States, Italy and Spain provided acute and convalescent COVID-19 samples. Nucleic acid was either cDNA or gDNA, and it came from T cells, B-cell-depleted T cells, or PBMCs.

The gene calls are TRBV29-1 and TRBJ1-1; 8 positions agree with TRBD1. Sequences were obtained from peripheral blood. This receptor was obtained from a human donor in a cohort sampled during active COVID-19. This chain's CDR3 is CSVEDIDRGRGGAFF. The CDR3 region has the DNA TGCAGCGTTGAAGACATAGACAGGGGCAGGGGGGGAGCTTTCTTT.